This entry features one T cell receptor beta chain sequence. Sequenced by immunoSEQ multiplex PCR; TCRdb stores in-frame clones only, minus some. This sample has some 94,000 clones; around 93% occur once, and the top ten carry 1.5% to 2%. Per germline, CDR1 SGDLS and CDR2 YYNGEE. The trim removed 4 bases at V and 3 bases at J, leaving 8 bases unmatched. The CDR3 is 15 residues long. The data were obtained in a study of T cell changes during pregnancy in multiple sclerosis. This receptor was taken from a female donor in good health, enrolled as a control in a pregnancy study. This rearrangement joins TRBV9 to TRBJ2-7; 9 bases agree with TRBD1. The material was peripheral blood, obtained in the first trimester of pregnancy. In nucleotides, the CDR3 is TGTGCCAGCAGCTTCCGGACAGGGGCGGGCTACGAGCAGTACTTC. It encodes CASSFRTGAGYEQYF.